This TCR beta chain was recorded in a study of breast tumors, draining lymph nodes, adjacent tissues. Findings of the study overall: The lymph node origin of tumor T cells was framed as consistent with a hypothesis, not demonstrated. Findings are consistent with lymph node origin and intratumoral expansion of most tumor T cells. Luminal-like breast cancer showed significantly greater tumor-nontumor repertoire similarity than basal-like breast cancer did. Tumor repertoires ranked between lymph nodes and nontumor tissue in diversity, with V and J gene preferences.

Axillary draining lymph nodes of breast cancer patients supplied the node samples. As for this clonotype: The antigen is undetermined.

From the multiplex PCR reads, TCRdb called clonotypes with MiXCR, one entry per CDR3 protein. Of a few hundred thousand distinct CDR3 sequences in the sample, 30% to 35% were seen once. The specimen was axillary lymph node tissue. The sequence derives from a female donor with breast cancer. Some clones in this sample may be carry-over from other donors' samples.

The CDR3 nucleotides read TGTGCTACTCACGGGACCTACGAGCAGTACTTC. It specifies CATHGTYEQYF. The chain couples TRBV10-3 to TRBJ2-7; tentatively, D is TRBD2 (5 bases). Germline V gene sequence: CDR1 ENHRY, CDR2 SYGVKD. This CDR3 is 11 amino acids long.